This T cell receptor (beta chain) was identified during a study of blood T cells in healthy people across ages. With respect to this clonotype: No antigen is known for it.

Study-level results: In the absence of known donor CMV status, changes in expanded clonotypes were possibly confounded.

The V gene's germline CDR1 is SGHDN and CDR2 FVKESK. CDR3 size: 15 residues. V lost 0 bases, J lost 0 bases, and 5 bases lay in between. PCR was performed a second time for about 7 to 12 cycles using a sample-barcoded 5' primer and a J-beta primer mix. All cDNA molecules were each tagged by a template-switch adaptor with 12 random nucleotides. TCRdb analysed the 5' RACE reads with MiXCR anew, one entry per CDR3 protein. The sample records 710,000 or so distinct CDR3 sequences, about 32% being singletons. The origin of this receptor is a woman aged 80 or over in good health. The sample was blood. J is TRBJ2-2 and V is TRBV14; D call uncertain. The CDR3 protein is CASSQEIANTGELFF. The CDR3 DNA is TGTGCCAGCAGCCAAGAGATCGCGAACACCGGGGAGCTGTTTTTT.